The entry below describes one TCR beta chain. Antigen specificity is unknown. This sample was included in a study of T cell repertoires in cytomegalovirus infection. Study-wide results and caveats: The ex vivo response was dominated by HLA-C-restricted CMV-specific TCR beta clonotypes. CMV carriers with the relevant HLA were identified by cumulative public TCR beta family frequency.

TCRdb redid the calling of the reads with MiXCR, one entry per CDR3 protein. Of 70,000 to 85,000 distinct CDR3 sequences in the sample, approximately 39% were seen once. Trimming removed 0 bases from V and 4 bases from J, with 12 bases in between. Germline lookup yields CDR1 SEHNR and CDR2 FQNEAQ (reference sequence). The CDR3 length is 15 residues. The chain employs TRBV7-9 and TRBJ1-1; D possibly corresponds to TRBD1 (5 bases). The material sequenced was CD8+ T cells from cultured PBMCs, taken from culture after CMV antigen stimulation. This TCR derives from a human donor in good health (CMV status not recorded). Some clones in this sample may be carry-over from other donors' samples. For the CDR3, the DNA is TGTGCCAGCAGCTTAGCCGGGCAGGGCATCACTGAAGCTTTCTTT. This translates into CASSLAGQGITEAFF.